This is a list of T cell receptor beta chains from one sample in a study of T cells in localized non-small cell lung cancer. Repertoires were generated with immunoSEQ multiplex PCR, while TCRdb's copy carries only in-frame clones and drops some. The profile shows 20,000 to 25,000 clones, approximately 87% of them singletons. Sample: PBMCs, taken before any cancer treatment. The source is a man between 40 and 70 years old with stage II squamous cell lung carcinoma. Each CDR3 is given with its conserved first and last residue. D genes are given only for firm matches. Clone size is given for some rows only: seen once, a few or many times, or a class if the clone is expanded.

v_call: TRBV5-8
d_call: TRBD1
j_call: TRBJ2-7
clone_size: .
cdr3_nt: TGTGCCAGCAGCCCCCCTCAAGGACAGGGAACCTACGAGCAGTACTTC
cdr3_aa: CASSPPQGQGTYEQYF

v_call: TRBV11-2
d_call: TRBD2
j_call: TRBJ2-7
clone_size: .
cdr3_nt: TGTGCCAGCAGCTTGAGCGGGAGGGCCGATCTCGAGCAGTACTTC
cdr3_aa: CASSLSGRADLEQYF

v_call: TRBV30
d_call: .
j_call: TRBJ1-5
clone_size: .
cdr3_nt: TGTGCCTGGAGTGTAGGGGGGTCGCGGGGGGATCAGCCCCAGCATTTT
cdr3_aa: CAWSVGGSRGDQPQHF

v_call: TRBV7-8
d_call: .
j_call: TRBJ1-4
clone_size: .
cdr3_nt: TGTGCCAGCAGCATACTCGTCCGGGACGGCGGAAATGAAAAACTGTTTTTT
cdr3_aa: CASSILVRDGGNEKLFF

v_call: TRBV6-6
d_call: .
j_call: TRBJ2-7
clone_size: few
cdr3_nt: TGTGCCAGCAGTTATGTACAGGGCCCCTACGAGCAGTACTTC
cdr3_aa: CASSYVQGPYEQYF

v_call: TRBV7-9
d_call: .
j_call: TRBJ2-1
clone_size: .
cdr3_nt: TGTGCCAGCAGCTTAGCAGGGGGTGAGCAGTTCTTC
cdr3_aa: CASSLAGGEQFF

v_call: TRBV7-9
d_call: .
j_call: TRBJ2-7
clone_size: .
cdr3_nt: TGTGCCAGCAGCCCCTTTGCGTTTGGGGGCGACTACGAGCAGTACTTC
cdr3_aa: CASSPFAFGGDYEQYF

v_call: TRBV6-5
d_call: .
j_call: TRBJ1-2
clone_size: .
cdr3_nt: TGTGCCAGCAGTTACTCGACAGGACCTGCGGGGGGCTACACCTTC
cdr3_aa: CASSYSTGPAGGYTF

v_call: TRBV11-2
d_call: .
j_call: TRBJ2-3
clone_size: .
cdr3_nt: TGTGCCAGCAGCCGAGGGGAAGACGCGCAGTATTTT
cdr3_aa: CASSRGEDAQYF

v_call: TRBV5-6
d_call: .
j_call: TRBJ2-5
clone_size: .
cdr3_nt: TGTGCCAGCAGCTTGAGTTCGCAGGGGCAAGAGACCCAGTACTTC
cdr3_aa: CASSLSSQGQETQYF

v_call: TRBV10-3
d_call: .
j_call: TRBJ1-2
clone_size: .
cdr3_nt: TGTGCCATCAGTGGACAGGCAGGGGAAGGCTATGGCTACACCTTC
cdr3_aa: CAISGQAGEGYGYTF

v_call: TRBV7-2
d_call: .
j_call: TRBJ2-3
clone_size: .
cdr3_nt: TGTGCCAGCAGCTTACCCAGCACAGATACGCAGTATTTT
cdr3_aa: CASSLPSTDTQYF

v_call: TRBV5-1
d_call: .
j_call: TRBJ1-1
clone_size: .
cdr3_nt: TGCGCCAGCAGCTTGGGTACAGCAGTAGAAGCTTTCTTT
cdr3_aa: CASSLGTAVEAFF

v_call: TRBV18
d_call: TRBD1
j_call: TRBJ1-4
clone_size: .
cdr3_nt: TGTGCCAGCCCCCGGGACAGAGGAGAAAAACTGTTTTTT
cdr3_aa: CASPRDRGEKLFF

v_call: TRBV19
d_call: .
j_call: TRBJ2-5
clone_size: .
cdr3_nt: TGTGCCAGTAGTATGGACCGGGATCAAGAGACCCAGTACTTC
cdr3_aa: CASSMDRDQETQYF

v_call: TRBV2
d_call: TRBD1
j_call: TRBJ1-2
clone_size: .
cdr3_nt: TGTGCCAGCTTCCGGTCTGTATCCGGGACAGGGGGCGGTGGCTACACCTTC
cdr3_aa: CASFRSVSGTGGGGYTF

v_call: TRBV11-3
d_call: .
j_call: TRBJ1-2
clone_size: .
cdr3_nt: TGTGCCAGCAGCCGGACCGGGGCCACCAAGTCTCCTAACTATGGCTACACCTTC
cdr3_aa: CASSRTGATKSPNYGYTF

v_call: TRBV15
d_call: .
j_call: TRBJ1-1
clone_size: .
cdr3_nt: TGTGCCACCAGCAGAGATCTGGGGCTGGAAGCTTTCTTT
cdr3_aa: CATSRDLGLEAFF

v_call: TRBV6-5
d_call: TRBD1
j_call: TRBJ1-4
clone_size: .
cdr3_nt: TGTGCCAGCAGTTACTCGAGCTTAGGCAGGGGGACGAAACTGTTTTTT
cdr3_aa: CASSYSSLGRGTKLFF

v_call: TRBV29-1
d_call: TRBD2
j_call: TRBJ2-1
clone_size: once
cdr3_nt: TGCAGCGGCGCCCAGCGGGGGGGCACGAATGAGCAGTTCTTC
cdr3_aa: CSGAQRGGTNEQFF

v_call: TRBV10-1
d_call: .
j_call: TRBJ1-2
clone_size: .
cdr3_nt: TGCGCCAGCAGTGAGTCGATCGGCCTCCCCTTACAGAACTATGGCTACACCTTC
cdr3_aa: CASSESIGLPLQNYGYTF

v_call: TRBV9
d_call: TRBD2
j_call: TRBJ2-3
clone_size: .
cdr3_nt: TGTGCCAGCAGCGTGGGCGGGAGGGTCCCCTGGCGTAGCACAGATACGCAGTATTTT
cdr3_aa: CASSVGGRVPWRSTDTQYF

v_call: TRBV4-1
d_call: TRBD2
j_call: TRBJ2-3
clone_size: once
cdr3_nt: TGCGCCAGCAGCCAAGACGACCCAGCGGGAGGATCAGATACGCAGTATTTT
cdr3_aa: CASSQDDPAGGSDTQYF

v_call: TRBV27
d_call: TRBD1
j_call: TRBJ1-5
clone_size: .
cdr3_nt: TGTGCCAGCAGTTTCTTCCAAGGGGGCGTTAAACTCTATAGCAATCAGCCCCAGCATTTT
cdr3_aa: CASSFFQGGVKLYSNQPQHF

v_call: TRBV19
d_call: TRBD1
j_call: TRBJ1-1
clone_size: .
cdr3_nt: TGTGCCAGCAAGGGGACAGGGGGCATGGTAAGCACTGAAGCTTTCTTT
cdr3_aa: CASKGTGGMVSTEAFF

v_call: TRBV6-6
d_call: .
j_call: TRBJ2-5
clone_size: .
cdr3_nt: TGTGCCAGCAGTCCCTCCTGGCAAGAGACCCAGTACTTC
cdr3_aa: CASSPSWQETQYF

v_call: TRBV4-3
d_call: .
j_call: TRBJ1-3
clone_size: .
cdr3_nt: TGCGCCAGCAGCCAAACACCTAGTAGCTCTGGAAACACCATATATTTT
cdr3_aa: CASSQTPSSSGNTIYF

v_call: TRBV5-1
d_call: TRBD1
j_call: TRBJ2-1
clone_size: .
cdr3_nt: TGCGCCAGCAGCGCACAGGGGTCCCCACACTACAATGAGCAGTTCTTC
cdr3_aa: CASSAQGSPHYNEQFF

v_call: TRBV19
d_call: TRBD1
j_call: TRBJ1-6
clone_size: .
cdr3_nt: TGTGCCAGTATCCCCGGGACAGGGGATGATTCACCCCTCCACTTT
cdr3_aa: CASIPGTGDDSPLHF

v_call: TRBV30
d_call: .
j_call: TRBJ1-1
clone_size: .
cdr3_nt: TGTGCCTGGAGAGCCGTCCTGAACACTGAAGCTTTCTTT
cdr3_aa: CAWRAVLNTEAFF

v_call: TRBV23-1
d_call: .
j_call: TRBJ1-2
clone_size: .
cdr3_nt: TGCGCCAGCAGTCGCGTCGGGGCCGGCGACTATGGCTACACCTTC
cdr3_aa: CASSRVGAGDYGYTF